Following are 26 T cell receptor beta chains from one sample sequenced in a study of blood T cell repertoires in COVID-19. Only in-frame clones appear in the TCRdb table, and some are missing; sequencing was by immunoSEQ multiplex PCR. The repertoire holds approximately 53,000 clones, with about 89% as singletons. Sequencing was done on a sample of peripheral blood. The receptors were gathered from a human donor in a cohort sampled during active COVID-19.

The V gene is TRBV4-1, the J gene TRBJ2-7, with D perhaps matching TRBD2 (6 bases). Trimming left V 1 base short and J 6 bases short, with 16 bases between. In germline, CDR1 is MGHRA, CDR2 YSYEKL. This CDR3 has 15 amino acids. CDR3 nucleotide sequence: TGCGCCAGCAGCCAAGTCCGGGGGTCGAGCGGCGAGCAGTACTTC. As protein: CASSQVRGSSGEQYF.

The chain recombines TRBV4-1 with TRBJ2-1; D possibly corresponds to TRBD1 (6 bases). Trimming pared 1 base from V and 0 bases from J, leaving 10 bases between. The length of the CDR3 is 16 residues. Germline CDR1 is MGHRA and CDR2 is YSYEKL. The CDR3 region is CASSQGEGGSYNEQFF. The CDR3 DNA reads TGCGCCAGCAGCCAAGGGGAAGGGGGCTCCTACAATGAGCAGTTCTTC.

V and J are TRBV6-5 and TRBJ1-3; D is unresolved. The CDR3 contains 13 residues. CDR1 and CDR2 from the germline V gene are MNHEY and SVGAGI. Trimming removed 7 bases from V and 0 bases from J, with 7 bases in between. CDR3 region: CASKLDSGNTIYF. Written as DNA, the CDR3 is TGTGCCAGCAAGCTTGACTCTGGAAACACCATATATTTT.

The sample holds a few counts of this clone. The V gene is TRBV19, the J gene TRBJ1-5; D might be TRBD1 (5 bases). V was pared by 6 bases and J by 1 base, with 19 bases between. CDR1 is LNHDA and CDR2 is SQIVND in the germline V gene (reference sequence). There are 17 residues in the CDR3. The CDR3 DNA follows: TGTGCCAGTAGCAGCCGGCGGGGCCCTCAAAGCAATCAGCCCCAGCATTTT. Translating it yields CASSSRRGPQSNQPQHF.

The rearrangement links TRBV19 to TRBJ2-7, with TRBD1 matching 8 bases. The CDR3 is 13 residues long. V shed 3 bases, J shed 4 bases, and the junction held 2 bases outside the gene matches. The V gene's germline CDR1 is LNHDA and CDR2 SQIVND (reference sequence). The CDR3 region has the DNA TGTGCCAGTAGTATGGACAGGGATTACGAGCAGTACTTC. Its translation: CASSMDRDYEQYF.

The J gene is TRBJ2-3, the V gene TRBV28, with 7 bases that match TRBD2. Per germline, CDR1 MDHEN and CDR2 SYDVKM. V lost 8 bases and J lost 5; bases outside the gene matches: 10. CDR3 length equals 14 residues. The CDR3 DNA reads TGTGCCAGCTCGGGGGGAGGGGTAGTAGATACGCAGTATTTT. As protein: CASSGGGVVDTQYF.

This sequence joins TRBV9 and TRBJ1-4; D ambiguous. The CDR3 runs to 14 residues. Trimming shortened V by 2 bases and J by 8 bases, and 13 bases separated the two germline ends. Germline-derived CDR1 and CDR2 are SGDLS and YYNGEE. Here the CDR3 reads CASSVSSRAEKLFF. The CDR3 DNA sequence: TGTGCCAGCAGCGTTAGCTCCCGAGCCGAAAAACTGTTTTTT.

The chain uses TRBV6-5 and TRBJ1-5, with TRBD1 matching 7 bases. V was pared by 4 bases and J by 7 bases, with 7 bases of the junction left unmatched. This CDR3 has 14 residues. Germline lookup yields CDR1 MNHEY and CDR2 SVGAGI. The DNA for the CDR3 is TGTGCCAGCAGTTTCCAACAGGGGAACCAGCCCCAGCATTTT. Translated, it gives CASSFQQGNQPQHF.

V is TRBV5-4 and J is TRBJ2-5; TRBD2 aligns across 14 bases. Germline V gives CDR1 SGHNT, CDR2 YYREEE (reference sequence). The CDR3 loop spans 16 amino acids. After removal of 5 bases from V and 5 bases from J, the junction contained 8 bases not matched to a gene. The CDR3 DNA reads TGTGCCAGCAGTTCCGGGACTAGCGGGGGCGCGGAGACCCAGTACTTC. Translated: CASSSGTSGGAETQYF.

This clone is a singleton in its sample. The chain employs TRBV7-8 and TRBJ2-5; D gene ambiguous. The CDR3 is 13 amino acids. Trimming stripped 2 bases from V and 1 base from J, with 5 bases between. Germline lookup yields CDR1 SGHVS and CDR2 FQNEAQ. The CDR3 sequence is CASSLLAQETQYF. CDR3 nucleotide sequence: TGTGCCAGCAGCTTACTGGCCCAAGAGACCCAGTACTTC.

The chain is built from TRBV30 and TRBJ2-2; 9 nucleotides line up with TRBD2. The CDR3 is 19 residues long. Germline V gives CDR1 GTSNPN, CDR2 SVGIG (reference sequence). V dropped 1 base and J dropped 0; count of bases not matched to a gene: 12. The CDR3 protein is CAWSGISGGPVANTGELFF. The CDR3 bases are TGTGCCTGGAGTGGAATTAGCGGGGGCCCTGTCGCGAACACCGGGGAGCTGTTTTTT.

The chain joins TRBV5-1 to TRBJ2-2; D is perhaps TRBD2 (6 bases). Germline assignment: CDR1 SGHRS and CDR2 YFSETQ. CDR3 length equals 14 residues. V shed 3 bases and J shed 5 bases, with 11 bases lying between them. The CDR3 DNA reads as TGCGCCAGCAGCTCGGACGGGGGAACCGGGGAGCTGTTTTTT. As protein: CASSSDGGTGELFF.

CDR3 DNA sequence: TGTGCCAGCAGCGCACGTAGACAGGGTGAGACCCAGTACTTC. Protein: CASSARRQGETQYF. The genes are TRBV11-2 and TRBJ2-5; 7 nucleotides agree with TRBD1. This CDR3 has 14 amino acids. With V trimmed by 5 bases and J by 5 bases, 8 bases remained unmatched. The germline CDR1 and CDR2 sequences are SGHAT and FQNNGV.

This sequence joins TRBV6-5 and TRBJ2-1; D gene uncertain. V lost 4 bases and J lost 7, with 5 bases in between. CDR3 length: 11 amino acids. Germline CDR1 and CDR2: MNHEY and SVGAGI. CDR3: CASSLANEQFF. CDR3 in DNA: TGTGCCAGCAGTTTGGCTAATGAGCAGTTCTTC.

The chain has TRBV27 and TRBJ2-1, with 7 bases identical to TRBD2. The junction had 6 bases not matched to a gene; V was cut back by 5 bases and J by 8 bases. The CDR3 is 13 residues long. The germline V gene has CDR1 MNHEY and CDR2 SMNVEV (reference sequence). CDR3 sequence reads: CASSRVRGDEQFF. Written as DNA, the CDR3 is TGTGCCAGCAGTCGGGTCCGGGGGGATGAGCAGTTCTTC.

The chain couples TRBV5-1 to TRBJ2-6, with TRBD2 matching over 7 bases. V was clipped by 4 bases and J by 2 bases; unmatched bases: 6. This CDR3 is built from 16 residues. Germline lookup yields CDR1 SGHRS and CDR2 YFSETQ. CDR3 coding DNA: TGCGCCAGCAGCCCCCGGGCGGGAGCTGGGGCCAACGTCCTGACTTTC. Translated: CASSPRAGAGANVLTF. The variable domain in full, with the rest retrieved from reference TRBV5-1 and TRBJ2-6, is KAGVTQTPRYLIKTRGQQVTLSCSPISGHRSVSWYQQTPGQGLQFLFEYFSETQRNKGNFPGRFSGRQFSNSRSEMNVSTLELGDSALYLCASSPRAGAGANVLTFGAGSRLTVL.

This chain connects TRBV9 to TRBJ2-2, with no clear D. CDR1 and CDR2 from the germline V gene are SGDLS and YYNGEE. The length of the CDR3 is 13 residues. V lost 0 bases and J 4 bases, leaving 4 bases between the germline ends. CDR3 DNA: TGTGCCAGCAGCGTAGGTCTCACCGGGGAGCTGTTTTTT. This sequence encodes CASSVGLTGELFF.

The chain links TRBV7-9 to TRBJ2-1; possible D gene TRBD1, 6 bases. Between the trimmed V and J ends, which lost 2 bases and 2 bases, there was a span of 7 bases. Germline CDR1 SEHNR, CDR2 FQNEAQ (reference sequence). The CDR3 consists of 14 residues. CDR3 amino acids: CASSLPGAYNEQFF. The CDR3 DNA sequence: TGTGCCAGCAGCTTACCAGGGGCCTACAATGAGCAGTTCTTC. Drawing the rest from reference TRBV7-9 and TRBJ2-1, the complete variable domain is DTGVSQNPRHKITKRGQNVTFRCDPISEHNRLYWYRQTLGQGPEFLTYFQNEAQLEKSRLLSDRFSAERPKGSFSTLEIQRTEQGDSAMYLCASSLPGAYNEQFFGPGTRLTVL.

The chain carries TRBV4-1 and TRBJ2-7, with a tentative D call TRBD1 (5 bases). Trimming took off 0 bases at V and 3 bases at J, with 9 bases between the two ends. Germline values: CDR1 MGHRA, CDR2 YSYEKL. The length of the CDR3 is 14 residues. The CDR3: CASSQDLQGYEQYV. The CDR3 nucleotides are TGCGCCAGCAGCCAAGATCTCCAGGGCTACGAGCAGTACGTC.

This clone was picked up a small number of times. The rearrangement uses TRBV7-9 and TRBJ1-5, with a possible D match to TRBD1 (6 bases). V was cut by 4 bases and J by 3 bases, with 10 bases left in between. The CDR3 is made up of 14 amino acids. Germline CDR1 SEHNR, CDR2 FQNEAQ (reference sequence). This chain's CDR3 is CASSSTGFNQPQHF. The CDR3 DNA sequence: TGTGCCAGCAGCTCGACAGGATTCAATCAGCCCCAGCATTTT.

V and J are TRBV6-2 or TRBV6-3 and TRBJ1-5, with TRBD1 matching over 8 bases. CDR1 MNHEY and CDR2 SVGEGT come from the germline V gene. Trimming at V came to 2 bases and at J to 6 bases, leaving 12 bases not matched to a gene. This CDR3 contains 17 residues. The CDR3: CASSYVLGRDRSQPQHF. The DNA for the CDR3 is TGTGCCAGCAGTTACGTCTTGGGCCGGGACAGGTCTCAGCCCCAGCATTTT.

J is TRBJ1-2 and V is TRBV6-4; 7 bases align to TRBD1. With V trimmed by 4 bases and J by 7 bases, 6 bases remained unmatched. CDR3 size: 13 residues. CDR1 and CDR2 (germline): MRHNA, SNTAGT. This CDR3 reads CASSGEGAGGYTF. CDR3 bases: TGTGCCAGCAGTGGAGAGGGGGCCGGTGGCTACACCTTC.

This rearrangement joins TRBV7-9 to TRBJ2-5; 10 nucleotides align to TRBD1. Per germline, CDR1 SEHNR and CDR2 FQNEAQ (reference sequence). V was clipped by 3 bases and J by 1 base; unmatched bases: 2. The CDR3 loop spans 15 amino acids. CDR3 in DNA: TGTGCCAGCAGCTTGGGACAGGGGCTCCAAGAGACCCAGTACTTC. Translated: CASSLGQGLQETQYF. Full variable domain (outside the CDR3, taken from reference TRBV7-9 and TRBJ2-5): DTGVSQNPRHKITKRGQNVTFRCDPISEHNRLYWYRQTLGQGPEFLTYFQNEAQLEKSRLLSDRFSAERPKGSFSTLEIQRTEQGDSAMYLCASSLGQGLQETQYFGPGTRLLVL.

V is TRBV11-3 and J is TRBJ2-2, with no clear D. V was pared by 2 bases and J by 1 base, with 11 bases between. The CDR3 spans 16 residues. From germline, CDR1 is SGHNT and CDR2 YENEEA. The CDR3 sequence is CASSLTSTGNTGELFF. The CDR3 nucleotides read TGTGCCAGCAGCTTAACCAGTACGGGGAACACCGGGGAGCTGTTTTTT.

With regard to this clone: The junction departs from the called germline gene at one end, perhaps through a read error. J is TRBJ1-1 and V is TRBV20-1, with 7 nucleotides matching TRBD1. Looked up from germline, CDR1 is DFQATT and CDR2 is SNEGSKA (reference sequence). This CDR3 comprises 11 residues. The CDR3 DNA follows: TGCAGTGCTAGAGAACAGGGGTTCGGGCTCTTT. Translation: CSAREQGFGLF.

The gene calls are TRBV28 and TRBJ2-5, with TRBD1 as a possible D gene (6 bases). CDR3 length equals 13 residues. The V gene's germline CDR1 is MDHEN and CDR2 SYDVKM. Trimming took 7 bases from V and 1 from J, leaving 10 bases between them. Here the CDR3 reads CASMGHIQETQYF. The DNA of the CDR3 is TGTGCCAGCATGGGACACATCCAAGAGACCCAGTACTTC.